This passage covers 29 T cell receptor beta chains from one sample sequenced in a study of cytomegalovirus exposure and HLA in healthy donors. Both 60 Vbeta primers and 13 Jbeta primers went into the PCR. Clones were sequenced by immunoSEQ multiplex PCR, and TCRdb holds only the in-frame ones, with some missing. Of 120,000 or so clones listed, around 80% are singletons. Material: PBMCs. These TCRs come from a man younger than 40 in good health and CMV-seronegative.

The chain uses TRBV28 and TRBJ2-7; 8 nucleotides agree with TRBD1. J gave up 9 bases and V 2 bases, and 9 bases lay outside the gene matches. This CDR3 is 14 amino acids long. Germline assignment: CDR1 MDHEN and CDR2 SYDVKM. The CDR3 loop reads CASSLGTGYVVQYF. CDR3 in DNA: TGTGCCAGCAGTTTAGGGACAGGATACGTGGTGCAGTACTTC. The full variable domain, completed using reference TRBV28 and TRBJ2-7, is DVKVTQSSRYLVKRTGEKVFLECVQDMDHENMFWYRQDPGLGLRLIYFSYDVKMKEKGDIPEGYSVSREKKERFSLILESASTNQTSMYLCASSLGTGYVVQYFGPGTRLTVT.

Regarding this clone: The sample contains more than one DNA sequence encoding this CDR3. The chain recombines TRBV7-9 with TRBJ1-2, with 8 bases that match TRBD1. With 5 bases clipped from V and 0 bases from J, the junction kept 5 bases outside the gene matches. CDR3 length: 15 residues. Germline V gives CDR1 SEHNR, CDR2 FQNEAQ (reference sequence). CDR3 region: CASSLPTGANYGYTF. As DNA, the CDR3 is TGTGCCAGCAGCCTCCCGACAGGGGCTAACTATGGCTACACCTTC.

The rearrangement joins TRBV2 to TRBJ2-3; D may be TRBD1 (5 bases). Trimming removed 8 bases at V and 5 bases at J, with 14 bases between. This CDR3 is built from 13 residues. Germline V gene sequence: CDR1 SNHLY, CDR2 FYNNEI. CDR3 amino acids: CASGAGWGDTQYF. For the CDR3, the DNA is TGTGCCAGCGGGGCAGGGTGGGGAGATACGCAGTATTTT.

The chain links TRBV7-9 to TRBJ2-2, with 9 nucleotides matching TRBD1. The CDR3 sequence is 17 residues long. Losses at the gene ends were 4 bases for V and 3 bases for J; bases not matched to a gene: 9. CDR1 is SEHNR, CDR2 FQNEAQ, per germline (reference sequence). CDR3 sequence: CASSSLQGARDTGELFF. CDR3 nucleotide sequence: TGTGCCAGCAGCTCACTACAGGGGGCGCGGGACACCGGGGAGCTGTTTTTT.

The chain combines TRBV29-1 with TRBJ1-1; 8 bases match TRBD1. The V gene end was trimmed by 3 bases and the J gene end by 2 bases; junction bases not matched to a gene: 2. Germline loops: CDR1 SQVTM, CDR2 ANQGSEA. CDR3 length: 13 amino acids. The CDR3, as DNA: TGCAGCGTTGAGACAGGGGACAACACTGAAGCTTTCTTT. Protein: CSVETGDNTEAFF.

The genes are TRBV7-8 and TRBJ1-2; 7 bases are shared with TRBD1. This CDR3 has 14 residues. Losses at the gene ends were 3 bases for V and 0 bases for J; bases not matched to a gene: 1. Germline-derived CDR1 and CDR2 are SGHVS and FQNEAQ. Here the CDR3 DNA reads TGTGCCAGCAGCTTCGGACAGGCTAACTATGGCTACACCTTC. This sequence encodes CASSFGQANYGYTF.

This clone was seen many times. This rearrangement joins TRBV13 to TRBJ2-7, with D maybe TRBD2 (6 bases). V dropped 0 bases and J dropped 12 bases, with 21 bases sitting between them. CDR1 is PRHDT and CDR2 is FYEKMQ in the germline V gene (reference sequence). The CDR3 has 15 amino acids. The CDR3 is CASSLGGGTLDYRYF. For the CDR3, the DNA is TGTGCCAGCAGCTTAGGGGGCGGGACCCTTGATTACCGGTACTTC.

CDR3 protein: CASSLGGGYGTEAFF. The CDR3 nucleotides are TGTGCCAGCAGCTTAGGAGGGGGCTACGGCACTGAAGCTTTCTTT. V is TRBV11-2 and J is TRBJ1-1; TRBD1 matches at 7 bases. Germline CDR1 reads SGHAT; CDR2 reads FQNNGV. V was pared by 1 base and J by 4 bases, with 6 bases of the junction left unmatched. CDR3 length: 15 amino acids.

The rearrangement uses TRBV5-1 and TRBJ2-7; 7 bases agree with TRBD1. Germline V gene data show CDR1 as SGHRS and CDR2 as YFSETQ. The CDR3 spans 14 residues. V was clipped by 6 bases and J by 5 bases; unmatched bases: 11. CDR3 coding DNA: TGCGCCAGCACCACGGACAGGTTACGCAACGAGCAGTACTTC. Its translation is CASTTDRLRNEQYF.

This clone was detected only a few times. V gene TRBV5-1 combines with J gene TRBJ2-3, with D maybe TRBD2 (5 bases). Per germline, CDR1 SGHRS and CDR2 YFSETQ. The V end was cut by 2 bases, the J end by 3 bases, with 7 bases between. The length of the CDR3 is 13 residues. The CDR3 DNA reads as TGCGCCAGCAGCTTACGAGGGACAGATACGCAGTATTTT. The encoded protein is CASSLRGTDTQYF.

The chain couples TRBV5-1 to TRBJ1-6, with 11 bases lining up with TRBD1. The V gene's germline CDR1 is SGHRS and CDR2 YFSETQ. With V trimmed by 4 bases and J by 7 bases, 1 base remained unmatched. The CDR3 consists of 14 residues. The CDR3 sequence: CASSRDRGNSPLHF. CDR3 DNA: TGCGCCAGCAGCAGGGACAGGGGGAATTCACCCCTCCACTTT.

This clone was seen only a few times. The CDR3 protein is CASSQPGLAGNTDTQYF. The CDR3 bases are TGTGCCAGCAGCCAGCCGGGACTAGCGGGGAACACAGATACGCAGTATTTT. This sequence joins TRBV11-3 and TRBJ2-3, with 13 bases that match TRBD2. CDR1 SGHNT and CDR2 YENEEA come from the germline V gene. The CDR3 covers 17 residues. V trimming: 5 bases; J trimming: 2 bases; junction bases outside the gene matches: 7.

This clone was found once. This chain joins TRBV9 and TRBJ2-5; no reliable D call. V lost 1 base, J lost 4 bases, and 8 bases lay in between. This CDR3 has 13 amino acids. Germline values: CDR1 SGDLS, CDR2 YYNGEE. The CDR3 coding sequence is TGTGCCAGCAGCGTATCCCACGGAGAGACCCAGTACTTC. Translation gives CASSVSHGETQYF.

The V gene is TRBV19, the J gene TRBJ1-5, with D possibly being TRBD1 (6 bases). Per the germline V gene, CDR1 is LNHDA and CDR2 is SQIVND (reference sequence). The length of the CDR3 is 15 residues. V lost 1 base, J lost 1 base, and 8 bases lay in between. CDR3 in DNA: TGTGCCAGTAGTATAGCAGGACAGAGCAATCAGCCCCAGCATTTT. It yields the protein CASSIAGQSNQPQHF.

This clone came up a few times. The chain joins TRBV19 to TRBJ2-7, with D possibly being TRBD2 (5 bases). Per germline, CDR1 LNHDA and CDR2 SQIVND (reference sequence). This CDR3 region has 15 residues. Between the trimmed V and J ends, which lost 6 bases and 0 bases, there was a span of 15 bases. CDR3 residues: CASSVNGISSYEQYF. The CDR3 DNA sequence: TGTGCCAGTAGCGTCAACGGGATTTCCTCCTACGAGCAGTACTTC.

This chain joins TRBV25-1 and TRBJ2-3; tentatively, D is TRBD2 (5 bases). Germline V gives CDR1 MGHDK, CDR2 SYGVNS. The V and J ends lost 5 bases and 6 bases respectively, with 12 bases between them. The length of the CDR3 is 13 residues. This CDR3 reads CASSSGSIDTQYF. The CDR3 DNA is TGTGCCAGCAGTTCGGGATCGATCGATACGCAGTATTTT.

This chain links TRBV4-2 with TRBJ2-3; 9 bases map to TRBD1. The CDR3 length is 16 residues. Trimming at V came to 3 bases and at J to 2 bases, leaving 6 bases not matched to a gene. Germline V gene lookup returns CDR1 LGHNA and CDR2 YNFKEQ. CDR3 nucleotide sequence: TGTGCCAGCAGCCAGGACGGGACAGGGATCACAGATACGCAGTATTTT. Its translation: CASSQDGTGITDTQYF.

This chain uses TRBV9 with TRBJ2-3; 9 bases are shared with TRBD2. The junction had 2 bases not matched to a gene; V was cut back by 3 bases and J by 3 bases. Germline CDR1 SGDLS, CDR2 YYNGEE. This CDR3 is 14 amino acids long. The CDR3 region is CASSDSGSTDTQYF. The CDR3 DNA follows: TGTGCCAGCAGCGATAGCGGGAGTACAGATACGCAGTATTTT. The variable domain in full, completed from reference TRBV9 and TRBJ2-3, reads DSGVTQTPKHLITATGQRVTLRCSPRSGDLSVYWYQQSLDQGLQFLIQYYNGEERAKGNILERFSAQQFPDLHSELNLSSLELGDSALYFCASSDSGSTDTQYFGPGTRLTVL.

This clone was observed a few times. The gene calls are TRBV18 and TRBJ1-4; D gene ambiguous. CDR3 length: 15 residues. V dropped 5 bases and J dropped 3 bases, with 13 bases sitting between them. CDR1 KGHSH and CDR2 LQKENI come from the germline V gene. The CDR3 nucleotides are TGTGCCAGCTCAGCCCAGTCTGGTGCTAATGAAAAACTGTTTTTT. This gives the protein CASSAQSGANEKLFF.

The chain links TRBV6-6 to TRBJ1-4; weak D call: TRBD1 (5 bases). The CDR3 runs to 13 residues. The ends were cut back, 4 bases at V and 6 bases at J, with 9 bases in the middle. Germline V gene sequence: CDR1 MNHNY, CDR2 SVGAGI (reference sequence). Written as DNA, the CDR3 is TGTGCCAGCAGTTTAATAGGGGATGAAAAACTGTTTTTT. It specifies CASSLIGDEKLFF.

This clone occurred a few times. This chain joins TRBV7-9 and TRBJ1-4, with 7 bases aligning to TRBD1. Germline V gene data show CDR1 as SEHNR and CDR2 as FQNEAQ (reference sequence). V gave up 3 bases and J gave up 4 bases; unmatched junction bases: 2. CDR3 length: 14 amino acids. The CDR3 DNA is TGTGCCAGCAGCTTTGGGACAGATAATGAAAAACTGTTTTTT. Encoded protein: CASSFGTDNEKLFF. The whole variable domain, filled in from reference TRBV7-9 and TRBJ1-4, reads DTGVSQNPRHKITKRGQNVTFRCDPISEHNRLYWYRQTLGQGPEFLTYFQNEAQLEKSRLLSDRFSAERPKGSFSTLEIQRTEQGDSAMYLCASSFGTDNEKLFFGSGTQLSVL.

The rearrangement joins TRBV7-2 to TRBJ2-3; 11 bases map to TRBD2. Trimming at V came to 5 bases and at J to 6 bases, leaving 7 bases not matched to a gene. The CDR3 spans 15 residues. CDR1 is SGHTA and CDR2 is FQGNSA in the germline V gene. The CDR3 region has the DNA TGTGCCAGCAGCATAAGGGTAGCGGGGGGGGATACGCAGTATTTT. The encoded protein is CASSIRVAGGDTQYF.

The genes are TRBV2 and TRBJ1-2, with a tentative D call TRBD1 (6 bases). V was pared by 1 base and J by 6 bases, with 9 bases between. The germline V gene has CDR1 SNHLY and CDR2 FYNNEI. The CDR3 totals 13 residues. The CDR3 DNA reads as TGTGCCAGCAGTGAAGGGACAGCGGATGGCTACACCTTC. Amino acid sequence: CASSEGTADGYTF.

CDR3 coding DNA: TGCGCCAGCAGCCAAGATATCGGGGAGCAGTTCTTC. Translated, it gives CASSQDIGEQFF. The rearrangement links TRBV4-1 to TRBJ2-1, with D uncertain. This CDR3 contains 12 residues. Germline V gene sequence: CDR1 MGHRA, CDR2 YSYEKL. Trimming took off 0 bases at V and 10 bases at J, with 7 bases between the two ends.

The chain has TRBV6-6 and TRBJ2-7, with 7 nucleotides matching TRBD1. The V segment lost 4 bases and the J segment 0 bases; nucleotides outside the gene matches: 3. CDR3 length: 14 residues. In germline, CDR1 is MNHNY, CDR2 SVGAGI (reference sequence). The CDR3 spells CASSWTGFSYEQYF. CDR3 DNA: TGTGCCAGCAGTTGGACAGGTTTCTCCTACGAGCAGTACTTC.

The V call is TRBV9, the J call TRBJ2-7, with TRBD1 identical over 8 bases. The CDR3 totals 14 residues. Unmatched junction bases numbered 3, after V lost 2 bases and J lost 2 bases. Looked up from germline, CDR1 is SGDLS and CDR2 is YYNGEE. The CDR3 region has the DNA TGTGCCAGCAGCGTCGGGACAGGACCCTACGAGCAGTACTTC. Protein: CASSVGTGPYEQYF.

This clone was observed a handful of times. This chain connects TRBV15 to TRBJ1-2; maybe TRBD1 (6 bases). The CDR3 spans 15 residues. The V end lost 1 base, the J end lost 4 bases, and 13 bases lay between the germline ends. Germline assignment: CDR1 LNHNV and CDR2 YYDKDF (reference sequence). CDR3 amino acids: CATSRVGARRYGYTF. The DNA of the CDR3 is TGTGCCACCAGCAGAGTGGGGGCGAGACGCTATGGCTACACCTTC.

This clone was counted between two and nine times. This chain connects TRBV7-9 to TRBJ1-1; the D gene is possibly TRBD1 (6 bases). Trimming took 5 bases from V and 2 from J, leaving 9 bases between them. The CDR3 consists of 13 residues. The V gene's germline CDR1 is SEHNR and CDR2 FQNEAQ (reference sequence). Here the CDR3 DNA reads TGTGCCAGCAGCAGGACAGCCAACACTGAAGCTTTCTTT. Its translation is CASSRTANTEAFF.

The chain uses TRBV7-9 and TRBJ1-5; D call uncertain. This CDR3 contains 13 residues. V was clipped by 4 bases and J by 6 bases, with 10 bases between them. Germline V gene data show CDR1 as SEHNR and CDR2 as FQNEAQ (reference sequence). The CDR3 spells CASSSHLSQPQHF. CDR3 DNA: TGTGCCAGCAGCTCCCATTTGAGTCAGCCCCAGCATTTT.